This is a list of T cell receptor beta chains from one sample in a study of sequential checkpoint blockade in melanoma. Some clones are missing from TCRdb's copy, which holds only in-frame ones; the method was immunoSEQ multiplex PCR. In the table there are some 16,000 clones, 80% of which are singletons. The sequencing here drew on CD8+ T cells sorted from blood (inferred from file names), taken from a patient given nivolumab and ipilimumab in sequence. The receptor source for this set is a human donor with melanoma. Both conserved end residues are part of each CDR3. The D gene is left open where the match is weak. Clone size is shown for a subset of rows, as once, few, many or a class of expanded clone.

>-|TRBJ2-7|-|TRBV4-1|15
TGCGCCAGCAGCCAAGAACAGGATCGTTTCGACGAGCAGTACTTC
CASSQEQDRFDEQYF
>-|TRBJ1-3|TRBD1|TRBV5-1|16
TGCGCCAGCAGAACAGGACAGGGGGCGGCTGGAAACACCATATATTTT
CASRTGQGAAGNTIYF
>-|TRBJ2-7|-|TRBV5-1|13
TGCGCCAGCAGCTTCGATCCGGAGAAGGAGCAGTACTTC
CASSFDPEKEQYF
>-|TRBJ2-7|TRBD2|TRBV11-2|16
TGTGCCAGCAGCTTAGAAAGCGGGACGAGTCACTACGAGCAGTACTTC
CASSLESGTSHYEQYF
>-|TRBJ2-7|-|TRBV11-2|17
TGCGCCAGCAGCCAAGATCGGCAGGGGACAAGCTCCTACGAGCAGTACTTC
CASSQDRQGTSSYEQYF
>-|TRBJ2-7|-|TRBV30|13
TGTGCCTGGAGTGTACAGTCGTTTGCGCAGCAGTACTTC
CAWSVQSFAQQYF
>-|TRBJ2-7|TRBD1|TRBV28|13
TGTGCCAGCAGATCGACAGGGACCTACGAGCAGTACTTC
CASRSTGTYEQYF
>-|TRBJ1-1|TRBD1|TRBV6-5|14
TGTGCCAGCAGCCGACAGGGGAGCGGCACTGAAGCTTTCTTT
CASSRQGSGTEAFF
>-|TRBJ1-5|TRBD1|TRBV23-1|14
TGCGCCAGCAAATCACCCAGGGGGAATCAGCCCCAGCATTTT
CASKSPRGNQPQHF
>-|TRBJ1-1|-|TRBV7-9|15
TGTGCCAGCAGCTACCCGGGAGGGTCTAACACTGAAGCTTTCTTT
CASSYPGGSNTEAFF
>-|TRBJ2-7|TRBD2|TRBV27|15
TGTGCCAGCCGGCTAGCGGGAGGCCCCGACGGCGAGCAGTACTTC
CASRLAGGPDGEQYF
>once|TRBJ2-3|TRBD2|TRBV7-9|16
TGTGCCAGCAGCCCAACTAGCGGGGGACGCACAGATACGCAGTATTTT
CASSPTSGGRTDTQYF
>-|TRBJ2-3|TRBD2|TRBV30|17
TGTGCCTGGAGTCTATTGATAGCGGGAGGGCTCCCAGATACGCAGTATTTT
CAWSLLIAGGLPDTQYF
>-|TRBJ1-1|-|TRBV4-2|16
TGTGCCAGCAGCCAAGTCGGTTCGATGGGCAGACCTGAAGCTTTCTTT
CASSQVGSMGRPEAFF
>-|TRBJ1-5|TRBD1|TRBV6-5|14
TGTGCCAGCAGTACCACAGGGGAATTTCAGCCCCAGCATTTT
CASSTTGEFQPQHF
>-|TRBJ1-5|-|TRBV4-1|14
TGCGCCAGCAGCCATTCTGGGGGGGGTCAGCCCCAGCATTTT
CASSHSGGGQPQHF
>-|TRBJ2-7|TRBD2|TRBV4-1|16
TGCGCCAGCAGCCCCACCAATAGCGGGGCCTCCTACGAGCAGTACTTC
CASSPTNSGASYEQYF
>-|TRBJ2-7|-|TRBV30|14
TGTGCCTGGAGCGCTGGGTTGGGCACCTACGAGCAGTACTTC
CAWSAGLGTYEQYF
>-|TRBJ2-7|-|TRBV19|14
TGTGCCAGTAGTATGGCAGGGCTTTCCTACGAGCAGTACTTC
CASSMAGLSYEQYF
>once|TRBJ2-7|TRBD2|TRBV25-1|16
TGTGCCAGCAGTGGGAGGTCGGGGGGGGCTCGCTACGAGCAGTACTTC
CASSGRSGGARYEQYF
>-|TRBJ1-1|-|TRBV9|13
TGTGCCGGCAGCGTACATGCGGACACTGAAGCTTTCTTT
CAGSVHADTEAFF
>-|TRBJ2-7|TRBD1|TRBV9|14
TGTGCCAGCAGCGTCTCGACAGGGGCCTACGAGCAGTACTTC
CASSVSTGAYEQYF
>-|TRBJ2-7|-|TRBV7-2|14
TGTGCCAGCAGCTTAGGGTCGACAGGCTACGAGCAGTACTTC
CASSLGSTGYEQYF
>-|TRBJ1-4|-|TRBV6-5|14
TGTGCCAGCAGTCAAGGGGTGACTAATGAAAAACTGTTTTTT
CASSQGVTNEKLFF
>-|TRBJ1-2|-|TRBV5-4|14
TGTGCCAGCAGCCCACAGGGCACTAACTATGGCTACACCTTC
CASSPQGTNYGYTF
>-|TRBJ2-7|-|TRBV7-6|13
TGTGCCAGCAGCTTAGGAGCCGGGGACGAGCAGTACTTC
CASSLGAGDEQYF
>once|TRBJ2-7|TRBD1|TRBV28|16
TGTGCCAGCAGTTCCGATGACAGGGCCACCTCCTACGAGCAGTACTTC
CASSSDDRATSYEQYF
>-|TRBJ1-2|-|TRBV5-1|11
TGCGCCAGCAGCTCACTTTATGGCTACACCTTC
CASSSLYGYTF
>few|TRBJ1-4|TRBD1|TRBV4-3|14
TGCGCCAGCAGCCCGGGACAGGGTGGGGAAAAACTGTTTTTT
CASSPGQGGEKLFF